What follows are 17 T cell receptor beta chains derived from one specimen sequenced in a study of post-analysis software for immune sequencing data. What these receptors recognize is not known. Researchers reported that TCR beta cDNA libraries carried unique molecular identifiers. TCRdb passed the PCR reads through MiXCR, listing each CDR3 protein once. The sample records hundreds of thousands of distinct CDR3 sequences, 25% to 30% being singletons. General study points: Elevated frequency relative to controls characterized four or five TRBV segments in patients, TRBV5-6, TRBV5-1 and TRBV20-1 among them.

The source material was blood. The receptors originated from a girl aged 5-17 years with multiple sclerosis.

Turning to this clonotype: A read error may explain this, as a much larger clone is one base away. The rearrangement joins TRBV29-1 to TRBJ2-1, with 9 nucleotides matching TRBD2. The end of the DNA aligns better with TRBJ2-7, so the J call may be wrong. CDR3 length: 17 amino acids. Germline CDR1 is SQVTM and CDR2 is ANQGSEA. In nucleotides, the CDR3 is TGCAGCGTTGTCTTAAATAGAGCGGGAGGCCTCTACAATGAGCAGTACTTC. Its protein is CSVVLNRAGGLYNEQYF.

Notes on this clonotype: This may come from a read error, since a much larger clone is one base off. The chain uses TRBV7-9 and TRBJ2-1, with 7 bases matching TRBD2. The CDR3 spans 12 residues. Germline V gene sequence: CDR1 SEHNR, CDR2 FQNEAQ (reference sequence). J gave up 13 bases and V 8 bases, and 11 bases lay outside the gene matches. In nucleotides, the CDR3 is TGTGCCAGCTGTCGCGGGGGAGAGACCCAGTTCTTC. It specifies CASCRGGETQFF.

This clonotype was picked up a small number of times. The chain employs TRBV4-1 and TRBJ1-2; D may be TRBD1 (6 bases). The CDR3 has 13 amino acids. Germline values: CDR1 MGHRA, CDR2 YSYEKL. V was trimmed by 3 bases and J by 8 bases, leaving 13 bases between them. CDR3 DNA: TGCGCCAGCAGCCAGCAGACAGGTGGCGGCTACACCTTC. Translation gives CASSQQTGGGYTF.

The V call is TRBV5-5, the J call TRBJ2-7; D not resolved. Germline lookup yields CDR1 SGHKS and CDR2 YYEKEE (reference sequence). The CDR3 is 13 amino acids. V lost 0 bases and J lost 10, with 14 bases in between. The CDR3 is CASSLVGVEAQYF. The CDR3 region has the DNA TGTGCCAGCAGCTTGGTTGGGGTAGAGGCCCAGTACTTC.

This clonotype appeared a few times. The chain has TRBV20-1 and TRBJ2-7; the D gene is possibly TRBD2 (6 bases). Germline V gives CDR1 DFQATT, CDR2 SNEGSKA (reference sequence). This CDR3 contains 14 residues. V lost 3 bases, J lost 7 bases, and 19 bases lay in between. For the CDR3, the DNA is TGCAGTGCTAGGACGGCAGGGACTTTTATTGAGCAGTACTTC. Translated, it gives CSARTAGTFIEQYF.

The chain joins TRBV9 to TRBJ1-6, with D possibly being TRBD1 (5 bases). Germline V CDR1 and CDR2: SGDLS, YYNGEE. This CDR3 region has 14 residues. V lost 3 bases and J lost 10, with 14 bases in between. The DNA for the CDR3 is TGTGCCAGCAGCGGGGGCGGGAGGAGGTCACCCCTCCACTTT. Its protein is CASSGGGRRSPLHF. The variable domain in full, with the rest retrieved from reference TRBV9 and TRBJ1-6, is DSGVTQTPKHLITATGQRVTLRCSPRSGDLSVYWYQQSLDQGLQFLIQYYNGEERAKGNILERFSAQQFPDLHSELNLSSLELGDSALYFCASSGGGRRSPLHFGNGTRLTVT.

CDR3 sequence (DNA): TGCAGTGTCAGCGGGCAGGGGGATATCTCTGGGGCCAACGTCCTGACTTTC. It specifies CSVSGQGDISGANVLTF. The chain uses TRBV20-1 and TRBJ2-6; D perhaps matches TRBD1 (7 bases). Trimming shortened V by 7 bases and J by 0 bases, and 19 bases separated the two germline ends. Germline V CDR1 and CDR2: DFQATT, SNEGSKA (reference sequence). The CDR3 loop spans 17 amino acids.

This clonotype was observed at least ten times. CDR3 sequence reads: CSAGGAYEQYF. The CDR3 coding sequence is TGCAGCGCGGGGGGGGCTTACGAGCAGTACTTC. This chain uses TRBV29-1 with TRBJ2-7, with 8 positions matching TRBD2. CDR1 is SQVTM, CDR2 ANQGSEA, per germline. The V segment lost 7 bases and the J segment 4 bases; nucleotides outside the gene matches: 3. CDR3 length: 11 residues.

With regard to this clonotype: At one boundary the junction diverges from the germline segment, which might be a read error. The chain has TRBV5-1 and TRBJ1-2, with 7 bases identical to TRBD1. Germline V CDR1 and CDR2: SGHRS, YFSETQ. This CDR3 comprises 13 residues. The CDR3 reads CASSLVQGSGHTF. Here the CDR3 DNA reads TGCGCCAGCAGCTTGGTACAGGGGAGTGGCCACACCTTC.

V usage is TRBV15 and J usage is TRBJ1-4; D perhaps matches TRBD1 (6 bases). The CDR3 is made up of 16 amino acids. Germline V CDR1 and CDR2: LNHNV, YYDKDF (reference sequence). V was clipped by 0 bases and J by 7 bases, with 15 bases between them. The CDR3 spells CATSRDLGARSEKLFF. In DNA form, the CDR3 reads TGTGCCACCAGCAGAGATTTGGGGGCACGTAGTGAAAAACTGTTTTTT. Drawing the rest from reference TRBV15 and TRBJ1-4, the complete variable domain is DAMVIQNPRYQVTQFGKPVTLSCSQTLNHNVMYWYQQKSSQAPKLLFHYYDKDFNNEADTPDNFQSRRPNTSFCFLDIRSPGLGDTAMYLCATSRDLGARSEKLFFGSGTQLSVL.

This chain links TRBV10-3 with TRBJ2-3; D is possibly TRBD2 (6 bases). Trimming pared 8 bases from V and 6 bases from J, leaving 18 bases between. The CDR3 is 14 residues long. In germline, CDR1 is ENHRY, CDR2 SYGVKD. The CDR3 reads CAIPGGDLTDTQYF. The DNA for the CDR3 is TGTGCCATCCCCGGAGGGGATCTTACGGATACGCAGTATTTT.

The chain combines TRBV5-1 with TRBJ2-3; D uncertain. Germline-derived CDR1 and CDR2 are SGHRS and YFSETQ. V shed 0 bases and J shed 0 bases, with 8 bases lying between them. There are 15 residues in the CDR3. CDR3 sequence reads: CASSLEAFSTDTQYF. The CDR3 DNA is TGCGCCAGCAGCTTGGAAGCATTTAGCACAGATACGCAGTATTTT.

The rearrangement links TRBV6-2 or TRBV6-3 to TRBJ2-1; D is unclear. Per germline, CDR1 MNHEY and CDR2 SVGEGT. V lost 5 bases to trimming and J lost 8 bases, with 19 bases between them. The CDR3 has 15 residues. Here the CDR3 reads CASSAYQRDGHEQFF. The CDR3 nucleotides are TGTGCCAGCAGTGCCTACCAGCGTGATGGCCATGAGCAGTTCTTC.

J is TRBJ1-1 and V is TRBV20-1; no definite D call. The CDR3 sequence is 12 residues long. Germline lookup yields CDR1 DFQATT and CDR2 SNEGSKA (reference sequence). Trimming shortened V by 3 bases and J by 7 bases, and 12 bases separated the two germline ends. The CDR3 protein is CSASLDTLEAFF. For the CDR3, the DNA is TGCAGTGCTAGCCTAGACACCCTTGAAGCTTTCTTT.

The V gene is TRBV5-1, the J gene TRBJ2-7; D is unresolved. V was clipped by 0 bases and J by 2 bases, with 6 bases between them. The CDR3 is 13 residues long. CDR1 and CDR2 (germline): SGHRS, YFSETQ. The chain's CDR3 is CASSLAHAYEQYF. The CDR3 region has the DNA TGCGCCAGCAGCTTGGCTCATGCCTACGAGCAGTACTTC. Full variable domain (remainder filled in from reference TRBV5-1 and TRBJ2-7): KAGVTQTPRYLIKTRGQQVTLSCSPISGHRSVSWYQQTPGQGLQFLFEYFSETQRNKGNFPGRFSGRQFSNSRSEMNVSTLELGDSALYLCASSLAHAYEQYFGPGTRLTVT.

A note on this clonotype: This clone may be a read error of a much larger clone one base away. The V gene is TRBV10-3, the J gene TRBJ1-2; a weak D match, TRBD1 (5 bases). Germline V gene lookup returns CDR1 ENHRY and CDR2 SYGVKD. Trimming took 8 bases from V and 2 from J, leaving 12 bases between them. This CDR3 is built from 13 residues. CDR3 in amino acids: CAIESGRNYGYTF. Here the CDR3 DNA reads TGTGCCATCGAATCGGGACGGAACTATGGCTACACCTTC.

J is TRBJ2-1 and V is TRBV29-1; TRBD1 aligns across 8 bases. Unmatched junction bases numbered 12, after V lost 8 bases and J lost 0 bases. This CDR3 comprises 16 residues. Germline values: CDR1 SQVTM, CDR2 ANQGSEA. CDR3 sequence reads: CSPRHGQGPSYNEQFF. As DNA, the CDR3 is TGCAGCCCACGACACGGACAGGGACCCTCCTACAATGAGCAGTTCTTC.